This paragraph covers one T cell receptor beta chain sequence. The protocol was immunoSEQ multiplex PCR, while the TCRdb copy is restricted to in-frame clones and leaves out a portion. The sample has under 250,000 clones; around 83% are singletons. This sample is part of a study of blood T cell repertoires in COVID-19. Study summary: Acute and convalescent COVID-19 samples came from the United States, Italy and Spain.

The TCR originated in a man aged 40-55 years with active or convalescent COVID-19. Sequencing input: peripheral blood.

The CDR3 protein is CASQRTVGNYGYTF. CDR3 sequence (DNA): TGTGCCAGCCAGCGGACCGTGGGGAACTATGGCTACACCTTC. This chain joins TRBV6-5 and TRBJ1-2, with D unclear. V dropped 8 bases and J dropped 2 bases, with 15 bases sitting between them. The CDR3 covers 14 residues. CDR1 and CDR2 (germline): MNHEY, SVGAGI.